The clone carrying this T cell receptor beta chain has just one count. The sample is drawn from a study of OX40 agonist ivuxolimab in advanced cancers. Germline loops: CDR1 SGHRS, CDR2 YFSETQ. CDR3 length equals 16 residues. V was cut by 1 base and J by 5 bases, with 17 bases left in between. Libraries were prepared by immunoSEQ multiplex PCR; TCRdb keeps only in-frame clonotypes and omits some of them. The sample includes roughly 92,000 clones, approximately 90% of them seen just once. The rearrangement joins TRBV5-1 to TRBJ2-3, with D maybe TRBD2 (6 bases). The input for sequencing was CD4+ or CD8+ T cells sorted from blood, taken in a trial of the OX40 agonist ivuxolimab. The source of this sequence is an adult with an advanced solid tumor such as melanoma, head and neck, liver or kidney cancer. This CDR3 is CASSLKSEGLEDTQYF. For the CDR3, the DNA is TGCGCCAGCAGCTTGAAGTCGGAGGGCCTTGAAGATACGCAGTATTTT.